This T cell receptor beta chain was sequenced in a study of cytomegalovirus exposure and HLA in healthy donors. At the level of the study: A later analysis reported the roughly 120 validation repertoires used the same platform as the roughly 700 first-cohort repertoires.

A note on this clone: Its specificity is unknown.

Findings of the study overall: The TCR clusters that emerged in the first cohort tended, a later analysis found, to co-occur in the 120 or so validation repertoires. Whilst most TCR sequences proved rare, a subset of public TCRs occurred across many donors.

The CDR3 covers 15 residues. Trimming shortened V by 5 bases and J by 4 bases, and 16 bases separated the two germline ends. CDR1 is MNHEY and CDR2 is SMNVEV in the germline V gene (reference sequence). The donors were part of the validation cohort of 120 subjects. That cohort was separate from the first cohort, which comprised fewer than 800 subjects. Assay used: immunoSEQ multiplex PCR; TCRdb lists only in-frame clones, some missing. The table shows over 110,000 clones, with 86% occurring only once. Input material: PBMCs. This chain uses TRBV27 with TRBJ2-3; a weak D match, TRBD1 (6 bases). The sequence was collected from a man younger than 30 in good health and CMV-seronegative. The CDR3 spells CASSVVGARSDTQYF. CDR3 sequence (DNA): TGTGCCAGCAGTGTTGTGGGGGCCAGGTCAGATACGCAGTATTTT.